These 18 T cell receptor beta chains were all obtained from the same sample, sequenced in a study of Ad26.COV2.S vaccination and SARS-CoV-2 variants. The treatment denotes: 19 received Ad26.COV2.S at low or high dose, single or two shots; about 5 received placebo; per-sample allocation not given. All samples were drawn on day 63, counting from the first vaccine or placebo injection. Here immunoSEQ multiplex PCR was the method, and the copy in TCRdb shows in-frame clones only, minus some. The table shows roughly 380,000 clones, with around 86% occurring only once. Sequencing used peripheral blood, obtained in a trial of Ad26.COV2.S vaccine versus placebo. The source is a person aged 18-65 years who received the Ad26.COV2.S COVID-19 vaccine or a placebo.

This sequence joins TRBV20-1 and TRBJ2-1; no clear D. The germline gives CDR1 DFQATT, CDR2 SNEGSKA (reference sequence). This CDR3 spans 10 amino acids. V lost 3 bases, J lost 3 bases, and 0 bases lay in between. CDR3 DNA: TGCAGTGCTAGCTACAATGAGCAGTTCTTC. As protein: CSASYNEQFF.

V usage is TRBV5-4 and J usage is TRBJ2-1, with D hard to call. Germline loops: CDR1 SGHNT, CDR2 YYREEE (reference sequence). The CDR3 is 17 amino acids. V lost 4 bases, J lost 4 bases, and 21 bases lay in between. CDR3 sequence reads: CASSLGSPRELYNEQFF. The DNA of the CDR3 is TGTGCCAGCAGCCTTGGTTCCCCTAGAGAACTATACAATGAGCAGTTCTTC.

The rearrangement uses TRBV3-1 (or the pseudogene TRBV3-2) and TRBJ1-5; possibly TRBD1 for D (6 bases). The CDR3 contains 17 residues. The germline V gene has CDR1 LGHDT and CDR2 YNNKEL (reference sequence). The V gene lost 6 bases and the J gene lost 6 bases, with 24 bases spanning the gap. This CDR3 is CASSSSPLGAVSQPQHF. The CDR3 DNA reads TGTGCCAGCAGTTCTTCCCCCTTGGGGGCAGTCAGTCAGCCCCAGCATTTT.

The rearrangement joins TRBV5-6 to TRBJ2-7, with D perhaps TRBD1 (5 bases). The CDR3 runs 13 residues. V lost 3 bases to trimming and J lost 9 bases, with 16 bases between them. Germline V gives CDR1 SGHDT, CDR2 YYEEEE. CDR3 bases: TGTGCCAGCAGCTCTCTCCAGGGAAACGTGCAGTACTTC. The encoded protein is CASSSLQGNVQYF.

This clone was seen just once. V gene TRBV18 combines with J gene TRBJ1-2, with TRBD1 matching 7 bases. CDR1 and CDR2 from the germline V gene are KGHSH and LQKENI. V was pared by 2 bases and J by 6 bases, with 12 bases of the junction left unmatched. The CDR3 is 16 amino acids. The CDR3 loop is CASSPIMTTGQNGYTF. The DNA of the CDR3 is TGTGCCAGCTCACCAATTATGACGACAGGGCAGAATGGCTACACCTTC.

This sequence joins TRBV6-5 and TRBJ2-7; D is possibly TRBD1 (6 bases). V shed 8 bases and J shed 0 bases, with 11 bases lying between them. The CDR3 consists of 13 residues. Germline values: CDR1 MNHEY, CDR2 SVGAGI. CDR3 bases: TGTGCCAGCCCAGGGGCCGGCTCCTACGAGCAGTACTTC. This codes for CASPGAGSYEQYF.

The chain carries TRBV6-4 and TRBJ1-6; possibly TRBD1 for D (5 bases). CDR3 length equals 15 residues. Germline V lookup: CDR1 MRHNA, CDR2 SNTAGT. V dropped 2 bases and J dropped 10 bases, with 15 bases sitting between them. The CDR3 sequence is CASSDSRAARSPLHF. In DNA, the CDR3 is TGTGCCAGCAGTGACAGCAGGGCCGCACGGTCACCCCTCCACTTT.

A single count supports this clone. The V and J genes are TRBV19 and TRBJ1-6; D unclear. CDR3 length equals 15 residues. Per the germline V gene, CDR1 is LNHDA and CDR2 is SQIVND (reference sequence). Deletions cut 9 bases from V and 0 bases from J, with 12 bases between. The chain's CDR3 is CASSLQDSYNSPLHF. The CDR3 DNA reads TGTGCCAGCTCCCTTCAGGACTCCTATAATTCACCCCTCCACTTT.

CDR3 amino acids: CAWTENNYGYTF. The CDR3 bases are TGTGCCTGGACTGAAAATAACTATGGCTACACCTTC. This chain joins TRBV30 and TRBJ1-2; no reliable D call. CDR3 size: 12 residues. Germline V CDR1 and CDR2: GTSNPN, SVGIG (reference sequence). Trimming stripped 4 bases from V and 1 base from J, with 7 bases between.

V usage is TRBV19 and J usage is TRBJ2-7, with D perhaps TRBD1 (6 bases). From germline, CDR1 is LNHDA and CDR2 SQIVND (reference sequence). The V end was cut by 3 bases, the J end by 7 bases, with 13 bases between. This CDR3 has 13 residues. In nucleotides, the CDR3 is TGTGCCAGTAGTATCGGCAGGGGATATGAGCAGTACTTC. Translating gives CASSIGRGYEQYF.

The CDR3 DNA follows: TGTGCCAGCAGCCTAGAGTGGGGTGGAACTGAAGCTTTCTTT. Encoded protein: CASSLEWGGTEAFF. This chain uses TRBV7-2 with TRBJ1-1, with D uncertain. The length of the CDR3 is 14 residues. Trimming cost V 5 bases and J 5 bases, with 15 bases left between them. Germline V gene data show CDR1 as SGHTA and CDR2 as FQGNSA.

This chain connects TRBV10-1 to TRBJ2-5, with D perhaps matching TRBD2 (5 bases). The germline V gene encodes CDR1 WNHNN and CDR2 SYGVQD (reference sequence). V lost 8 bases to trimming and J lost 9 bases, with 10 bases between them. This CDR3 is 10 amino acids long. The CDR3 DNA follows: TGCGCCAGCCCCGCGCGGGCCCAGTACTTC. Amino acids: CASPARAQYF.

Comment on this clone: Sequence at one end of the junction differs from germline and may be a read error. V is TRBV12-3 or TRBV12-4 and J is TRBJ1-5; D perhaps matches TRBD1 (6 bases). The CDR3 length is 11 residues. CDR3 DNA sequence: TGTGCCAGCAGTTTAGCGCTCAGGACAGTTTTT. Its translation is CASSLALRTVF.

J is TRBJ1-5 and V is TRBV19, with a possible D match to TRBD1 (5 bases). From germline, CDR1 is LNHDA and CDR2 SQIVND (reference sequence). Deletions cut 9 bases from V and 0 bases from J, with 15 bases between. This CDR3 spans 15 amino acids. The CDR3 nucleotides are TGTGCCAGCATGGGACGGCATTATAGCAATCAGCCCCAGCATTTT. It specifies CASMGRHYSNQPQHF. The whole variable domain, remainder taken from reference TRBV19 and TRBJ1-5, is DGGITQSPKYLFRKEGQNVTLSCEQNLNHDAMYWYRQDPGQGLRLIYYSQIVNDFQKGDIAEGYSVSREKKESFPLTVTSAQKNPTAFYLCASMGRHYSNQPQHFGDGTRLSIL.

The chain uses TRBV27 and TRBJ2-3; 7 nucleotides line up with TRBD1. The CDR3 has 13 residues. V trimming: 8 bases; J trimming: 1 base; junction bases outside the gene matches: 3. Per germline, CDR1 MNHEY and CDR2 SMNVEV (reference sequence). CDR3 DNA: TGTGCCAGCTCCGACAGGGGCACAGATACGCAGTATTTT. It is translated as CASSDRGTDTQYF.

This chain connects TRBV19 to TRBJ2-2, with D unresolved. The CDR3 totals 16 residues. Germline V gene sequence: CDR1 LNHDA, CDR2 SQIVND (reference sequence). Trimming stripped 4 bases from V and 6 bases from J, with 18 bases between. This chain's CDR3 is CASSTRLMYGAGELFF. In DNA form, the CDR3 reads TGTGCCAGTAGTACCCGACTCATGTATGGGGCCGGGGAGCTGTTTTTT.

This clone was seen a single time. V is TRBV7-2 and J is TRBJ2-4; TRBD2 matches at 9 bases. Germline loops: CDR1 SGHTA, CDR2 FQGNSA. After removal of 2 bases from V and 3 bases from J, the junction contained 8 bases not matched to a gene. The CDR3 has 17 residues. CDR3 protein: CASSLLPAGGNKNIQYF. For the CDR3, the DNA is TGTGCCAGCAGCTTACTTCCGGCGGGGGGGAACAAAAACATTCAGTACTTC. Full variable domain (rest looked up from reference TRBV7-2 and TRBJ2-4): GAGVSQSPSNKVTEKGKDVELRCDPISGHTALYWYRQSLGQGLEFLIYFQGNSAPDKSGLPSDRFSAERTGGSVSTLTIQRTQQEDSAVYLCASSLLPAGGNKNIQYFGAGTRLSVL.

The chain uses TRBV7-9 and TRBJ2-3, with 8 nucleotides matching TRBD2. Germline assignment: CDR1 SEHNR and CDR2 FQNEAQ (reference sequence). This CDR3 is built from 11 residues. V lost 2 bases and J lost 13; bases outside the gene matches: 2. The CDR3 is CASSLREGEYF. The DNA for the CDR3 is TGTGCCAGCAGCTTACGGGAGGGGGAGTATTTT.